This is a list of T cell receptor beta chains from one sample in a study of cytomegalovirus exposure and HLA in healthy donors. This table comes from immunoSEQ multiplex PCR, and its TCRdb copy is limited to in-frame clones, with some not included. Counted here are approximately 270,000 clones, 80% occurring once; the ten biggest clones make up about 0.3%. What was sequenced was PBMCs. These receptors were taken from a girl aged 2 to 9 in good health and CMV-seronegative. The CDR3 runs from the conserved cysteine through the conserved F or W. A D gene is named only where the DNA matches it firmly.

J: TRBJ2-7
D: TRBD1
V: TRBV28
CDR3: CASSSDRGSYEQYF

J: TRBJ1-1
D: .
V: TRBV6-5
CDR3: CASSSTQGHTEAFF

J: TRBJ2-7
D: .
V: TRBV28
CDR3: CASSSTALSYEQYF

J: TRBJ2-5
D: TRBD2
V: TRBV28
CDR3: CASSPPGLPWETQYF

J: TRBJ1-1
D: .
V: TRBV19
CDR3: CASSINAGVHEAFF

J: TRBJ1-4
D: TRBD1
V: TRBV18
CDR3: CASSRGGTDEKLFF

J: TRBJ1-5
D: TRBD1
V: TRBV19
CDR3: CASRTGERQPQHF

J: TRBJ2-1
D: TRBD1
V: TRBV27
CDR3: CASSFGAGGNEQFF

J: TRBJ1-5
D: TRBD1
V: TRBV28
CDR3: CASSLGTGGFLRNQPQHF

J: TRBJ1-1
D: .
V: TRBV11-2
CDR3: CASSPSWRNAEAFF

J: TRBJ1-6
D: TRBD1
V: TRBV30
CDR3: CAWSVQDRGHRRKSPLHF

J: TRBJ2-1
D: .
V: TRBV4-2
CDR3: CASSPDYDQAHEQFF

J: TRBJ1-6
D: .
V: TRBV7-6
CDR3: CASSTGTRGNSPLHF

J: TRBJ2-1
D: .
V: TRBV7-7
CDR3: CASSLSGGTYNEQFF

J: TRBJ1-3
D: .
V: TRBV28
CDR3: CASSLSRAGNTIYF

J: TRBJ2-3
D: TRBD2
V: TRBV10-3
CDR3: CAIGVEQGRTSGYTDTQYF

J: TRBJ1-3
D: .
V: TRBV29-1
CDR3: CSVGAGNTIYF

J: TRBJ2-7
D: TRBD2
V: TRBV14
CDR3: CASSQARTSGRREQYF

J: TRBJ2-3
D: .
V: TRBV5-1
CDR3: CASSLEGRGTDTQYF

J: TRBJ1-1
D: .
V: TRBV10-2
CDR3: CASSDALAPNTEAFF

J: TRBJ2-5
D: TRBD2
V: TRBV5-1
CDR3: CASSLAYSGGAGETQYF

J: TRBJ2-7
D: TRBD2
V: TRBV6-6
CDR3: CASSYLAGGGYEQYF

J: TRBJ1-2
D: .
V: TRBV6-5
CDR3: CASSTRDYGYTF

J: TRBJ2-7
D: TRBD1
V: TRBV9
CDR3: CASSVGDRSYEQYF

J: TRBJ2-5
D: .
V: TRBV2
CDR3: CASRWDTVGETQYF

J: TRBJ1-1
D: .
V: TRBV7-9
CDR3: CSSSPSDRSFFAEAFF

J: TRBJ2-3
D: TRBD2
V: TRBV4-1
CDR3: CASSPRLAGITDTQYF

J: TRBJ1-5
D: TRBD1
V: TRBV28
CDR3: CASSLHRRDRNNQPQHF

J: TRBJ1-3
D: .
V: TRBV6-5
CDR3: CASGLQGGNTIYF

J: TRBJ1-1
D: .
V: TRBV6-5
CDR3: CASSYSVTPSGTEAFF

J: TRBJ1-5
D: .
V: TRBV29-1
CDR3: CSVGDTNQPQHF

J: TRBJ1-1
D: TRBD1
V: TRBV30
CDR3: CAWSPRDRYTEAFF

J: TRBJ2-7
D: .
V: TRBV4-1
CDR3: CASSQDPSFYEQYF

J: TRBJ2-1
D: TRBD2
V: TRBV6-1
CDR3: CASSVGLAGGEQFF

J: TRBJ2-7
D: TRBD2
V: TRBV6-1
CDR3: CASSANRTPSGTYEQYF

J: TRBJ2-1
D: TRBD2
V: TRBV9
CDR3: CASSVNQGLAGGDEQFF

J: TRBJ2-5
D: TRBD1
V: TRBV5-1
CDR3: CASTGTGGVQETQYF

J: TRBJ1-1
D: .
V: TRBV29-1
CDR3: CSAELNTEAFF

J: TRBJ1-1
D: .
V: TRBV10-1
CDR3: CASSAWNTEAFF

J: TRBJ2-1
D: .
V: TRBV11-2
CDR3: CASSLDPSGEQFF

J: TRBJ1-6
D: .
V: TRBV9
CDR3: CASSANQVQSPLHF

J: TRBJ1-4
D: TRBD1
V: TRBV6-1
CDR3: CASSELDRAYEKLFF

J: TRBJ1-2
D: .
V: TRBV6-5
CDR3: CASGGTYGYTF

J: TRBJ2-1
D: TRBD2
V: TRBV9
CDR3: CASSVSGGSSYNEQFF

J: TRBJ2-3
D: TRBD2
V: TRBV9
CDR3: CASSVVGTSPDTQYF

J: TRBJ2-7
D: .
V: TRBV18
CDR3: CASSPNSRSEQYF

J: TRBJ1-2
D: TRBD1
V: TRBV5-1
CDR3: CASSPRDRGTNYGYTF

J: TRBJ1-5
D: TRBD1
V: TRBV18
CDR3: CASSPRDSSQPQHF

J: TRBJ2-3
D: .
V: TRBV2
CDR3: CASSPVLTDTQYF

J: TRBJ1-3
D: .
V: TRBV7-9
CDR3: CASSREDMPGNTIYF

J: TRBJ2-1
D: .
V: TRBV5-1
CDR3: CASRPVGGSYNEQFF

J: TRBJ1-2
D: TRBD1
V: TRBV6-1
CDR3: CASRTNRGGYTF

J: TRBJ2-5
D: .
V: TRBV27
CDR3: CASSPNGYRSLQETQYF

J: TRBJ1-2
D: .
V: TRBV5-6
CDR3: CASSLAPAGLGVYNYGYTF

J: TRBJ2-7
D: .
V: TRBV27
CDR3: CASSNRGPTYEQYF